This T cell receptor beta chain was sequenced during a study of cytomegalovirus exposure and HLA in healthy donors. V lost 4 bases and J lost 5, with 15 bases in between. The CDR3 extends over 14 amino acids. Germline lookup yields CDR1 SGHDT and CDR2 YYEEEE. PCR employed 60 Vbeta and 13 Jbeta primers. The data were produced by immunoSEQ multiplex PCR, yet TCRdb's version contains in-frame clones alone and is incomplete. The data contain some 150,000 clones, roughly 80% of them singletons. This sequence originates from a man younger than 45 in good health and CMV-seronegative. What was sequenced was PBMCs. The chain uses TRBV5-6 and TRBJ2-5; no clear D gene. CDR3 nucleotides: TGTGCCAGCAGCCACGACCTGTGGCGGGAGACCCAGTACTTC. This sequence encodes CASSHDLWRETQYF.